This T cell receptor (beta chain) was recovered during a study of identical twins. Overall study findings and caveats: The study found excess low generation probability among twin-shared out-of-frame alpha sequences. Models predicted less out-of-frame TCR alpha sharing in monozygotic twins than was found.

Note on this clonotype: Its antigen is still unknown.

Looked up from germline, CDR1 is MNHNS and CDR2 is SASEGT. V was trimmed by 6 bases and J by 4 bases, leaving 19 bases between them. The CDR3 spans 15 residues. TCRdb fed the 5' RACE reads into MiXCR, producing one record per CDR3 protein. The sample has some 600,000 distinct CDR3 sequences, about 7.1% seen once. These data also formed part of another study, on yellow fever vaccine responses in identical twins.

The receptor was isolated from a young woman in good health. The sequenced sample consisted of PBMCs. The genes are TRBV6-1 and TRBJ2-7; D tentatively fits TRBD1 or TRBD2 (5 bases each). The CDR3 nucleotides are TGTGCCAGCAGGGGCGACGGGGACGGTCGGTACGAGCAGTACTTC. Amino acid sequence: CASRGDGDGRYEQYF.